The 6 T cell receptor beta chains given below trace back to one sample, sequenced in a study of OX40 agonist ivuxolimab in advanced cancers. Here immunoSEQ multiplex PCR was the method, and the copy in TCRdb shows in-frame clones only, minus some. The sample includes around 40,000 clones, about 90% of them seen just once. The material was CD4+ or CD8+ T cells sorted from blood, obtained in a trial of the OX40 agonist ivuxolimab. Receptor source: an adult with an advanced solid tumor such as melanoma, head and neck, liver or kidney cancer.

The chain has TRBV30 and TRBJ2-5; either TRBD1 or TRBD2 may supply D (5 bases each). The J call is uncertain, as TRBJ2-7 better fits the DNA end. The CDR3 extends over 12 amino acids. The V gene's germline CDR1 is GTSNPN and CDR2 SVGIG (reference sequence). The CDR3 sequence is CAWSVGGYEQYF. Here the CDR3 DNA reads TGTGCCTGGAGTGTTGGGGGCTACGAGCAGTACTTC.

This chain connects TRBV6-5 to TRBJ2-5, with a tentative D call TRBD1 (6 bases). The CDR3 spans 12 residues. CDR1 MNHEY and CDR2 SVGAGI come from the germline V gene. Deletions cut 5 bases from V and 5 bases from J, with 9 bases between. CDR3 in DNA: TGTGCCAGCAGTCCAAGGGGGGAGACCCAGTACTTC. Its protein product is CASSPRGETQYF.

This chain links TRBV7-3 with TRBJ2-5; D could derive from TRBD1 or TRBD2 (5 bases each). This CDR3 is 15 amino acids long. V lost 0 bases, J lost 3 bases, and 11 bases lay in between. Germline V gives CDR1 SGHTA, CDR2 FQGTGA. The CDR3 region is CASSLTGVSKETQYF. As DNA, the CDR3 is TGTGCCAGCAGCTTAACGGGGGTTAGCAAAGAGACCCAGTACTTC. The full variable domain, with the rest looked up from reference TRBV7-3 and TRBJ2-5, is GAGVSQTPSNKVTEKGKYVELRCDPISGHTALYWYRQSLGQGPEFLIYFQGTGAADDSGLPNDRFFAVRPEGSVSTLKIQRTERGDSAVYLCASSLTGVSKETQYFGPGTRLLVL.

The chain has TRBV6-6 and TRBJ2-5, with 9 nucleotides matching TRBD2. CDR1 is MNHNY, CDR2 SVGAGI, per germline (reference sequence). J gave up 4 bases and V 4 bases, and 10 bases lay outside the gene matches. The length of the CDR3 is 16 residues. Here the CDR3 reads CASSLPTSGGRETQYF. The CDR3 DNA reads TGTGCCAGCAGTTTGCCGACTAGCGGAGGTCGAGAGACCCAGTACTTC.

The chain couples TRBV5-4 to TRBJ2-1; D is possibly TRBD1 (6 bases). This CDR3 contains 12 residues. Trimming left V 3 bases short and J 6 bases short, with 7 bases between. CDR1 and CDR2 from the germline V gene are SGHNT and YYREEE (reference sequence). DNA for the CDR3: TGTGCCAGCAGCTCGACAGGCAATGAGCAGTTCTTC. It yields the protein CASSSTGNEQFF. The entire variable domain, with the rest obtained from reference TRBV5-4 and TRBJ2-1, is as follows: ETGVTQSPTHLIKTRGQQVTLRCSSQSGHNTVSWYQQALGQGPQFIFQYYREEENGRGNFPPRFSGLQFPNYSSELNVNALELDDSALYLCASSSTGNEQFFGPGTRLTVL.

This clone appeared a few times. This chain links TRBV28 with TRBJ2-7; TRBD2 matches 12 bases. The V segment lost 2 bases and the J segment 1 base; nucleotides outside the gene matches: 3. The CDR3 sequence is 16 residues long. Germline CDR1 is MDHEN and CDR2 is SYDVKM. The CDR3: CASSLILAGGSYEQYF. DNA for the CDR3: TGTGCCAGCAGTTTAATCCTAGCGGGAGGGTCCTACGAGCAGTACTTC.